Following are 3 T cell receptor beta chains from one sample sequenced in a study of T cells in Graves' hyperthyroidism and ophthalmopathy. RNA transcripts provided the source from which TCR beta CDR3 regions were amplified. With the HTBI primer set, the TCR CDR3 went through a first round of RT-PCR. TCRdb re-analysed the multiplex PCR reads in MiXCR, keeping a single row per CDR3 protein. The data contain around 800,000 distinct CDR3 sequences, roughly 40% of them seen just once; the ten biggest clones take up approximately 10%. The specimen sequenced was blood. The receptors were sampled from a man between 18 and 29 years old with Graves' hyperthyroidism.

The CDR3: CASSPYLDTQYF. As DNA, the CDR3 is TGTGCCAGCAGCCCCTATCTAGATACGCAGTATTTT. The J gene is TRBJ2-3, the V gene TRBV12-3 or TRBV12-4, with D uncertain. Trimming removed 6 bases at V and 5 bases at J, with 9 bases between. This CDR3 region has 12 residues.

This clonotype came up a few times. The gene calls are TRBV24-1 and TRBJ2-3; no firm D call. The CDR3 consists of 14 residues. Germline assignment: CDR1 KGHDR and CDR2 SFDVKD. Trimming left V 5 bases short and J 2 bases short, with 10 bases between. The CDR3 DNA reads as TGTGCCACCAGTGTGGGCTCCGACACAGATACGCAGTATTTT. Translating gives CATSVGSDTDTQYF.

At least ten counts were recorded for this clonotype. The V call is TRBV19, the J call TRBJ1-5, with D perhaps matching TRBD1 (6 bases). The CDR3 is made up of 16 amino acids. V was shortened by 5 bases and J by 0 bases, with 14 bases between the two germline ends. The V gene's germline CDR1 is LNHDA and CDR2 SQIVND (reference sequence). This CDR3 is CASSSGTGYSNQPQHF. In DNA, the CDR3 is TGTGCCAGTAGTTCTGGTACAGGGTATAGCAATCAGCCCCAGCATTTT.